Following are 4 T cell receptor beta chains from one sample sequenced in a study of monozygotic twins with inflammatory bowel disease. After re-calling the 5' RACE reads, TCRdb lists one entry per CDR3 protein, DNA absent. The sample has approximately 400,000 distinct CDR3 sequences, and its top ten clones hold about 2.4%. Sequenced sample: blood. Source of these receptors: a human donor with ulcerative colitis or Crohn's disease, or a healthy co-twin of an affected twin (not recorded which).

The V call is TRBV5-1, the J call TRBJ2-1; TCRdb designates TRBD2, a call that cannot be tested without DNA. Germline V gives CDR1 SGHRS, CDR2 YFSETQ. This CDR3 is 15 amino acids long. The CDR3 loop is CASSLVAGGPYEQFF.

The chain links TRBV7-9 to TRBJ1-4. CDR3 length equals 16 residues. CDR1 and CDR2 (germline): SEHNR, FQNEAQ (reference sequence). The CDR3 region is CASSLGSLSTNEKLFF. The complete variable domain, with remaining parts taken from reference TRBV7-9 and TRBJ1-4, reads DTGVSQNPRHKITKRGQNVTFRCDPISEHNRLYWYRQTLGQGPEFLTYFQNEAQLEKSRLLSDRFSAERPKGSFSTLEIQRTEQGDSAMYLCASSLGSLSTNEKLFFGSGTQLSVL.

V gene TRBV7-2 combines with J gene TRBJ2-3; TCRdb lists TRBD2, though no DNA is available to test this call. This CDR3 region has 17 residues. Germline V gene lookup returns CDR1 SGHTA and CDR2 FQGNSA. CDR3 sequence reads: CASSQRATALRPDTQYF.

The chain combines TRBV5-1 with TRBJ2-5; TCRdb's D gene call, TRBD1, goes unchecked for lack of DNA. The V gene's germline CDR1 is SGHRS and CDR2 YFSETQ. CDR3 length: 15 amino acids. The CDR3 loop reads CASSLADRVRETQYF.